Given below is one T cell receptor (beta chain) in context. CDR3 length: 11 amino acids. The germline gives CDR1 SNHLY, CDR2 FYNNEI. V lost 9 bases, J lost 8 bases, and 10 bases lay in between. This sample is part of a study of shared clonotypes between healthy human individuals. Clones were sequenced by immunoSEQ multiplex PCR, and TCRdb holds only the in-frame ones, with some missing. Here the sample spans about 510,000 clones, 90% to 96% being singletons. The V call is TRBV2, the J call TRBJ1-4; no definite D call. Sequenced: naive CD4+ T cells sorted from blood. Subset described: CD45RA+ positively selected. This clonotype was sampled from a woman between 25 and 40 years old in good health. In DNA, the CDR3 is TGTGCCAGTTCGATGAGAGAAAAACTGTTTTTT. Translation: CASSMREKLFF.